The clone carrying this TCR beta chain was detected many times. In germline, CDR1 is SGHTA, CDR2 FQGNSA. This CDR3 region has 14 residues. Trimming left V 6 bases short and J 4 bases short, with 15 bases between. Researchers attached unique molecular identifiers to individual cDNA molecules. TCRdb re-called the 5' RACE reads with MiXCR, one entry per CDR3 protein. The table lists about 94,000 distinct CDR3 sequences, 13% of them singletons. The data were taken from a study of early T cells in non-severe SARS-CoV-2 infection. The chain employs TRBV7-2 and TRBJ1-2, with D perhaps matching TRBD1 (6 bases). Source material: whole blood. The TCR was taken from an adult who was a healthcare worker with PCR-confirmed SARS-CoV-2 infection or an uninfected control (not recorded which). CDR3 loop: CASRVNRASYGYTF. The CDR3 DNA sequence: TGTGCCAGCAGGGTAAACAGGGCCTCCTATGGCTACACCTTC.